This T cell receptor beta chain was identified in a study of T-cell memory formation after mild COVID-19. TCRdb called the 5' RACE reads again in MiXCR, with one record for every CDR3 protein. The table has about 410,000 distinct CDR3 sequences, 20% to 30% seen once. The V gene's germline CDR1 is SQVTM and CDR2 ANQGSEA. The length of the CDR3 is 15 residues. The V and J ends lost 4 bases and 8 bases, in that order; junction bases with no gene match: 15. This receptor was identified in an adult woman who had mild COVID-19 (a few samples of this study predate the infection). Cell type and time point are not known. This sequence joins TRBV29-1 and TRBJ2-3; 7 nucleotides align to TRBD2. Sequencing used PBMCs or a T cell subset sorted from them (not recorded which). The CDR3 DNA reads as TGCAGCGTTGTGTGGGACCTTCGATGGGGGGGTACGCAGTATTTT. The encoded protein is CSVVWDLRWGGTQYF.